The 26 T cell receptor beta chains in this list originate from one sample, sequenced in a study of shared T cell receptors in the human thymus. Only in-frame clones appear in the TCRdb table, and some are missing; sequencing was by immunoSEQ multiplex PCR. The data show about 540,000 clones, about 80% seen once. The sample also formed part of further work on human thymus T cells.

Sequencing input: thymocytes. These receptors were taken from a boy under three years old with a congenital heart defect.

V usage is TRBV10-1 and J usage is TRBJ2-3; 11 bases map to TRBD2. The J segment lost 5 bases and the V segment lost 2 bases, leaving 12 bases of the junction unmatched. Germline CDR1 WNHNN, CDR2 SYGVQD (reference sequence). CDR3 length: 18 amino acids. Here the CDR3 DNA reads TGCGCCAGCAGTGAGGAGGGGCGCGGGACTAGCGGAAAAGATACGCAGTATTTT. The encoded protein is CASSEEGRGTSGKDTQYF.

The chain combines TRBV6-1 with TRBJ2-5; D is ambiguous. The germline gives CDR1 MNHNS, CDR2 SASEGT. Trimming removed 6 bases at V and 0 bases at J, with 11 bases between. CDR3 length equals 14 residues. For the CDR3, the DNA is TGTGCCAGCAGGGCCGACAAGTACCAAGAGACCCAGTACTTC. This sequence encodes CASRADKYQETQYF.

This clone has just a few counts. The CDR3 loop reads CASSYRGDEQFF. As DNA, the CDR3 is TGTGCCAGCAGTTACAGGGGCGATGAGCAGTTCTTC. The chain joins TRBV6-6 to TRBJ2-1; tentatively, D is TRBD1 (5 bases). Between the trimmed V and J ends, which lost 2 bases and 8 bases, there was a span of 7 bases. Germline V lookup: CDR1 MNHNY, CDR2 SVGAGI (reference sequence). This CDR3 has 12 residues.

J is TRBJ2-7 and V is TRBV28; tentatively, D is TRBD1 (6 bases). The CDR3 is 17 residues long. V lost 5 bases to trimming and J lost 2 bases, with 22 bases between them. In germline, CDR1 is MDHEN, CDR2 SYDVKM. CDR3 sequence reads: CASSPAPDRYNPYEQYF. The DNA for the CDR3 is TGTGCCAGCAGTCCAGCCCCAGACAGGTATAATCCCTACGAGCAGTACTTC.

The chain has TRBV5-1 and TRBJ2-1, with 12 bases aligning to TRBD2. The length of the CDR3 is 15 residues. The germline V gene encodes CDR1 SGHRS and CDR2 YFSETQ. With V trimmed by 1 base and J by 4 bases, 0 bases remained unmatched. The CDR3 DNA sequence: TGCGCCAGCAGCTTGACTAGCGGGGGGTACAATGAGCAGTTCTTC. Translating gives CASSLTSGGYNEQFF.

The J gene is TRBJ2-5, the V gene TRBV19; no clear D. Germline V CDR1 and CDR2: LNHDA, SQIVND (reference sequence). Trimming left V 1 base short and J 5 bases short, with 14 bases between. The CDR3 runs to 15 residues. The CDR3 sequence: CASSIGVNPRETQYF. The CDR3, as DNA: TGTGCCAGTAGTATAGGAGTAAACCCCCGGGAGACCCAGTACTTC.

A single count supports this clone. V gene TRBV4-1 combines with J gene TRBJ2-7; 10 nucleotides line up with TRBD2. J lost 2 bases, V lost 2 bases, and 6 bases had no gene match. CDR1 and CDR2 from the germline V gene are MGHRA and YSYEKL. The CDR3 covers 16 residues. In nucleotides, the CDR3 is TGCGCCAGCAGCCAAAAAGCGGGAGGGCCCACCTACGAGCAGTACTTC. This translates into CASSQKAGGPTYEQYF.

This clone was observed a single time. V gene TRBV25-1 combines with J gene TRBJ2-7; 9 nucleotides match TRBD1. J was trimmed by 2 bases and V by 0 bases; bases with no gene match: 11. The length of the CDR3 is 18 residues. Germline-derived CDR1 and CDR2 are MGHDK and SYGVNS. The CDR3 protein is CASSEYRSRDRAPYEQYV. CDR3 nucleotide sequence: TGTGCCAGCAGTGAATATAGGTCCCGGGACAGGGCTCCCTACGAGCAGTACGTC.

The chain couples TRBV6-1 to TRBJ2-7; no firm D call. CDR3 length equals 12 residues. Germline values: CDR1 MNHNS, CDR2 SASEGT. V shed 2 bases and J shed 4 bases, with 6 bases lying between them. The CDR3 nucleotides read TGTGCCAGCAGTGAATTCCCTTACGAGCAGTACTTC. Its translation is CASSEFPYEQYF.

The genes are TRBV5-4 and TRBJ2-1; the match to TRBD2 covers 8 bases. This CDR3 region has 15 residues. Trimming cost V 0 bases and J 8 bases; bases outside gene matches: 7. Germline assignment: CDR1 SGHNT and CDR2 YYREEE (reference sequence). CDR3 residues: CASSLVFSGIDEQFF. The CDR3 region has the DNA TGTGCCAGCAGCTTGGTCTTTAGCGGGATCGATGAGCAGTTCTTC.

The V gene is TRBV6-5, the J gene TRBJ1-2; 8 nucleotides match TRBD1. The germline gives CDR1 MNHEY, CDR2 SVGAGI. The V segment lost 10 bases and the J segment 3 bases; nucleotides outside the gene matches: 4. The length of the CDR3 is 12 residues. The CDR3 sequence is CAIQDRDYGYTF. In nucleotides, the CDR3 is TGTGCCATCCAGGACAGGGACTATGGCTACACCTTC.

CDR3 loop: CASSPGRTRPHEQYF. The DNA for the CDR3 is TGTGCCAGCAGCCCGGGGAGGACTCGTCCCCACGAGCAGTACTTC. This chain joins TRBV9 and TRBJ2-7; weak D call: TRBD2 (6 bases). Trimming left V 4 bases short and J 5 bases short, with 19 bases between. This CDR3 contains 15 residues. Germline assignment: CDR1 SGDLS and CDR2 YYNGEE.

This clone turned up a few times. J is TRBJ2-7 and V is TRBV10-3, with 7 bases lining up with TRBD1. Unmatched junction bases numbered 6, after V lost 2 bases and J lost 5 bases. Germline CDR1 is ENHRY and CDR2 is SYGVKD. The CDR3 covers 14 residues. The CDR3 region is CAISEMTGQHEQYF. The DNA for the CDR3 is TGTGCCATCAGTGAGATGACAGGGCAGCACGAGCAGTACTTC.

The rearrangement links TRBV30 to TRBJ1-3; the D gene is possibly TRBD1 (6 bases). CDR3 length: 15 amino acids. Germline CDR1 is GTSNPN and CDR2 is SVGIG (reference sequence). V was pared by 2 bases and J by 8 bases, with 19 bases between. CDR3 sequence reads: CAWSLLAGAWDTIYF. In DNA form, the CDR3 reads TGTGCCTGGAGTTTGTTGGCAGGGGCTTGGGACACCATATATTTT.

This chain joins TRBV11-3 and TRBJ2-7, with 7 positions matching TRBD1. CDR1 is SGHNT and CDR2 is YENEEA in the germline V gene. This CDR3 contains 14 residues. With 4 bases clipped from V and 3 bases from J, the junction kept 6 bases outside the gene matches. The CDR3 reads CASSSRGPHYEQYF. CDR3 DNA sequence: TGTGCCAGCAGCTCAAGGGGGCCCCACTACGAGCAGTACTTC.

V usage is TRBV19 and J usage is TRBJ1-3; D uncertain. The CDR3 has 14 amino acids. The V end was cut by 2 bases, the J end by 2 bases, with 7 bases between. Germline assignment: CDR1 LNHDA and CDR2 SQIVND (reference sequence). CDR3 nucleotide sequence: TGTGCCAGTAGTATAACCGGGACTGGAAACACCATATATTTT. This sequence encodes CASSITGTGNTIYF.

The CDR3 DNA reads TGTGCCATGTCGCTGAGTGACGGGACTAGCGGGAGGGCCGGGGAGCTGTTTTTT. Residues: CAMSLSDGTSGRAGELFF. The rearrangement joins TRBV10-3 to TRBJ2-2; TRBD2 aligns across 16 bases. Trimming took 9 bases from V and 6 from J; bases not matched to a gene: 13. The CDR3 is 18 residues long. CDR1 and CDR2 from the germline V gene are ENHRY and SYGVKD.

This clone was counted a single time. The genes are TRBV4-1 and TRBJ2-7; 7 bases line up with TRBD1. Germline CDR1 and CDR2: MGHRA and YSYEKL. With 0 bases clipped from V and 2 bases from J, the junction kept 10 bases outside the gene matches. The CDR3 is 17 amino acids. The CDR3 reads CASSQDSRTGPTYEQYF. The DNA for the CDR3 is TGCGCCAGCAGCCAAGATTCTCGGACAGGTCCCACCTACGAGCAGTACTTC.

V and J are TRBV9 and TRBJ2-7, with TRBD2 matching 11 bases. Unmatched junction bases numbered 3, after V lost 4 bases and J lost 3 bases. This CDR3 has 14 residues. Germline V gene lookup returns CDR1 SGDLS and CDR2 YYNGEE. In DNA form, the CDR3 reads TGTGCCAGCAGCTCGGGACTAGCGGACTACGAGCAGTACTTC. Amino acid sequence: CASSSGLADYEQYF.

The chain links TRBV5-4 to TRBJ2-1; D is undetermined. V was shortened by 3 bases and J by 7 bases, with 11 bases between the two germline ends. The germline V gene has CDR1 SGHNT and CDR2 YYREEE (reference sequence). The CDR3 is 13 amino acids. The CDR3 spells CASSSQSLNEQFF. DNA of the CDR3: TGTGCCAGCAGCTCCCAATCCCTAAATGAGCAGTTCTTC.

The chain recombines TRBV6-5 with TRBJ2-1, with 7 bases identical to TRBD1. Losses at the gene ends were 5 bases for V and 8 bases for J; bases not matched to a gene: 12. Looked up from germline, CDR1 is MNHEY and CDR2 is SVGAGI. This CDR3 contains 15 residues. The CDR3: CASSGRGGTGDEQFF. The CDR3 bases are TGTGCCAGCAGTGGCAGGGGTGGTACAGGGGATGAGCAGTTCTTC.

The chain has TRBV19 and TRBJ1-1; TRBD1 matches 7 bases. The J segment lost 1 base and the V segment lost 7 bases, leaving 9 bases of the junction unmatched. The CDR3 spans 15 residues. Germline CDR1 and CDR2: LNHDA and SQIVND (reference sequence). This CDR3 reads CASIARGAPNTEAFF. CDR3 nucleotides: TGTGCCAGTATCGCCAGGGGGGCCCCGAACACTGAAGCTTTCTTT.

The chain links TRBV4-3 to TRBJ2-3; 14 bases line up with TRBD2. The ends lost 5 bases at V and 6 bases at J; junction bases unmatched: 7. Germline V lookup: CDR1 LGHNA, CDR2 YSLEER. This CDR3 has 16 residues. CDR3 DNA: TGCGCCAGCAGCGAAGGGACTAGCGGGAGAAGCGATACGCAGTATTTT. It encodes CASSEGTSGRSDTQYF.

The table lists this clone with a few counts. The V call is TRBV14, the J call TRBJ1-3; a weak D match, TRBD1 (6 bases). In germline, CDR1 is SGHDN, CDR2 FVKESK. The germline V and J ends were trimmed by 4 bases and 1 base, with 11 bases remaining between them. This CDR3 is 15 amino acids long. CDR3 loop: CASSRRGPSGNTIYF. CDR3 nucleotides: TGTGCCAGCAGCCGCAGGGGTCCTTCTGGAAACACCATATATTTT.

In this sample, this clone turned up a few times. The chain is built from TRBV29-1 and TRBJ1-5; perhaps TRBD1 as D (6 bases). The V gene's germline CDR1 is SQVTM and CDR2 ANQGSEA. V lost 6 bases and J 2 bases, leaving 26 bases between the germline ends. CDR3 length equals 18 residues. CDR3 protein: CSVPWGGLPHKGNQPQHF. The CDR3 bases are TGCAGCGTCCCCTGGGGGGGCCTCCCCCACAAGGGCAATCAGCCCCAGCATTTT.

This clone was counted a few times. The rearrangement uses TRBV10-3 and TRBJ1-2, with D possibly TRBD1 on 6 matching bases. The CDR3 has 10 residues. V was pared by 10 bases and J by 5 bases, with 8 bases between. Looked up from germline, CDR1 is ENHRY and CDR2 is SYGVKD. CDR3 nucleotides: TGTGCCACAGGGGATTATGGCTACACCTTC. Protein product: CATGDYGYTF.